This T cell receptor (beta chain) comes out of a study of blood T cells in healthy people across ages. The sample holds a few counts of this clonotype. With 1 base removed from V and 8 bases from J, the gap between germline ends came to 20 bases. CDR3 length: 16 residues. Germline CDR1 is MNHEY and CDR2 is SMNVEV (reference sequence). A sample-barcoded 5' primer and a J-beta primer mix were used in a second PCR of roughly 7 to 12 cycles. TCRdb re-called the 5' RACE reads through MiXCR, storing one row per CDR3 protein. The sample shows some 1,800,000 distinct CDR3 sequences, about two fifths of them seen only once.

Material for sequencing was blood. The chain employs TRBV27 and TRBJ1-2; no reliable D call. The receptor was isolated from a human donor in good health. The DNA for the CDR3 is TGTGCCAGCAGTTTATTCAGGAGGGCCTCAGTTGGGGGCTACACCTTC. Amino acids: CASSLFRRASVGGYTF.